This entry concerns a single TCR beta chain. Its matching antigen is unknown. These data originate in a study of CXCR3-negative and CXCR3-positive naive CD8 T cells. General study points: Similar TRBV-TRBJ usage characterized naive CXCR3-negative and CXCR3-positive cells; memory cells differed. Hydrophobicity of TRB CDR3s was greater in CXCR3-positive naive cells than in CXCR3-negative naive cells.

Naivety in CD8+ T cells corresponded to a CD45RO-CCR7+CD27+CD95- phenotype. TRB cDNA was prepared as libraries by UMI-labeled 5' RACE. After re-calling the 5' RACE reads, TCRdb lists one entry per CDR3 protein, DNA absent. The sample is made up of about 150,000 distinct CDR3 sequences, and the top ten hold approximately 0.46% of it. Germline CDR1 is SEHNR and CDR2 is FQNEAQ (reference sequence). There are 15 residues in the CDR3. The sequence was obtained from a human donor in good health. Some clones in this sample may be carry-over from other donors' samples. Sequencing input: naive CXCR3+ CD8+ T cells from blood. Specified subset: CD45RO-CCR7+CD27+CD95- naive CD8+ T cells expressing CXCR3 (TNR3+). The chain links TRBV7-9 to TRBJ2-7; TCRdb proposes TRBD2, but this gene call is untestable without DNA. Here the CDR3 reads CASSLALGARDEQYF.